The clone carrying this TCR beta chain appeared a few times. This entry comes from a study of blood T cell repertoires in COVID-19. Study-level information: Both acute and convalescent COVID-19 samples were obtained from the United States, Italy and Spain. PBMCs, B-cell-depleted T cells, or T cells were the source of the cDNA or gDNA that made up the material.

The CDR3 totals 11 residues. Between the trimmed V and J ends, which lost 6 bases and 7 bases, there was a span of 8 bases. Per germline, CDR1 SGHAT and CDR2 FQNNGV. Per the original methods: The assay estimated nucleated cells by amplifying reference gene primers. Only in-frame clones appear in the TCRdb table, and some are missing; sequencing was by immunoSEQ multiplex PCR. That table supplies the V and J calls and clone size; D and trimming were determined from the DNA. Seen here are about 150,000 clones, about 90% observed once, and the top ten hold less than 4.5%. Source material: peripheral blood. V gene TRBV11-2 combines with J gene TRBJ2-3; no clear D gene. The TCR comes from a woman aged 55-69 years with active or convalescent COVID-19. CDR3 bases: TGTGCCAGCAGTACTGCTCATACGCAGTATTTT. Translating gives CASSTAHTQYF.